This entry features one T cell receptor (beta chain) sequence. Random hexamers were used to reverse transcribe an amount of roughly 0.45 to 1 ug RNA. The TCR beta CDR3 was amplified by immunoSEQ multiplex PCR across 54 Vbeta, 13 Jbeta. TCRdb reanalysed the immunoSEQ multiplex PCR reads using MiXCR and keeps one entry per CDR3 protein. The repertoire holds hundreds of thousands of distinct CDR3 sequences, around 85% seen once, with 0.12% in the top ten. The authors carried out high-throughput sequencing of TCR beta. They applied it to CD8+ and CD4+ T cells obtained from blood. The multiple sclerosis controls comprised treatment-naive patients whose relapsing-remitting disease was stable or active. The CD8+ and CD4+ T cells were isolated magnetically using a negative isolation approach, whereas the TEMRA cells were enriched by FACS. The entry originates in a study of CD8 T cells in Susac syndrome. CDR1 and CDR2 from the germline V gene are WSHSY and SAAADI. Trimming stripped 3 bases from V and 3 bases from J, with 12 bases between. This CDR3 contains 14 residues.

The V gene is TRBV10-2, the J gene TRBJ2-7, with D tentatively TRBD1 (6 bases). The TCR was taken from a human donor with multiple sclerosis. Sequenced: CD8+ T cells from PBMCs. CDR3 sequence reads: CASSDSGGVYEQYF. The CDR3 nucleotides are TGCGCCAGCAGTGATAGTGGGGGCGTCTACGAGCAGTACTTC.